There are many counts of the clone carrying this TCR beta chain. What it binds is not known. V was clipped by 2 bases and J by 8 bases, with 19 bases between them. Germline CDR1 is SGHKS and CDR2 is YYEKEE (reference sequence). This CDR3 is built from 15 residues. Amplification yielded TCR beta CDR3 regions, with RNA transcripts as the source. The HTBI primer set drove a first-round RT-PCR of the TCR CDR3. TCRdb reprocessed the multiplex PCR reads with MiXCR, giving one entry per CDR3 protein. The profile shows about 290,000 distinct CDR3 sequences, roughly 15% of them singletons. If no ophthalmopathy progression occurred within 18 months, Graves' hyperthyroidism was stable. Thyroid ultrasound and orbital computed tomography, with clinical symptoms and serum thyroxine and TRAb, informed diagnoses. This sample is part of a study of T cells in Graves' hyperthyroidism and ophthalmopathy. The study's findings and limits: Stable hyperthyroidism and ophthalmopathy were separated using 13 V-J signatures. In blood, most of the thyroid clonotypes expanded above 0.001 were also present.

The source is a young man with Graves' hyperthyroidism. The rearrangement links TRBV5-5 to TRBJ1-2, with no clear D. The sequenced sample was blood. CDR3 sequence: CASSFTSLNERGYTF. The CDR3 bases are TGTGCCAGCAGCTTTACATCCCTTAACGAGCGAGGCTACACCTTC.